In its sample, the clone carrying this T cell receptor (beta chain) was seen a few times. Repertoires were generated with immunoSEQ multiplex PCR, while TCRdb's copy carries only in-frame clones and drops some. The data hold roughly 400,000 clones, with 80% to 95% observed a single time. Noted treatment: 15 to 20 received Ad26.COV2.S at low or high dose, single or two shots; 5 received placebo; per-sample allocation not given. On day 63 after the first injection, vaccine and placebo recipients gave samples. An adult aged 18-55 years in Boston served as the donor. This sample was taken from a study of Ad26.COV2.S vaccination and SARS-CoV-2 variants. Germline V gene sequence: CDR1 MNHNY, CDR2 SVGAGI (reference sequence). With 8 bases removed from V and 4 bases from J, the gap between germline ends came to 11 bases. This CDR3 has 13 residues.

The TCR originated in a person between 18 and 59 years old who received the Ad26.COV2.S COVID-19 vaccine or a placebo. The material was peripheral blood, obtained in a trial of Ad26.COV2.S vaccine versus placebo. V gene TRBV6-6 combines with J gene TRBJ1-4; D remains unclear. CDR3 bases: TGTGCCAGCGAGGAATGGAGTAATGAAAAACTGTTTTTT. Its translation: CASEEWSNEKLFF.